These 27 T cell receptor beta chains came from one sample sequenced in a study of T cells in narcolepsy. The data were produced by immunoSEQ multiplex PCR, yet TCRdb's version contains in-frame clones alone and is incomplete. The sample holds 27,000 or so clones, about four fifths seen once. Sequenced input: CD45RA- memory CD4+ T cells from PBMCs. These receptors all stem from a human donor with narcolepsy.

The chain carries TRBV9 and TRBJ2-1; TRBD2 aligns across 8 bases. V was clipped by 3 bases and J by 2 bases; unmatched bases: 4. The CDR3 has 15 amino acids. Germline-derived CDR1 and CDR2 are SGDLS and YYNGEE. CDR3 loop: CASSGTSRAYNEQFF. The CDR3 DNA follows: TGTGCCAGCAGCGGGACTAGCAGAGCCTACAATGAGCAGTTCTTC. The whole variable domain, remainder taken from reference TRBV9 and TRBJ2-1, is DSGVTQTPKHLITATGQRVTLRCSPRSGDLSVYWYQQSLDQGLQFLIQYYNGEERAKGNILERFSAQQFPDLHSELNLSSLELGDSALYFCASSGTSRAYNEQFFGPGTRLTVL.

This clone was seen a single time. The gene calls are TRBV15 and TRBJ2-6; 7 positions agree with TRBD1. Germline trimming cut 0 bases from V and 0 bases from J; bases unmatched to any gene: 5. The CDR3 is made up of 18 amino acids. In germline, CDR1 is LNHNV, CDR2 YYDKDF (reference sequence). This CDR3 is CATSRDLGQLSGANVLTF. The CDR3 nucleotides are TGTGCCACCAGCAGAGATTTGGGACAGCTCTCTGGGGCCAACGTCCTGACTTTC.

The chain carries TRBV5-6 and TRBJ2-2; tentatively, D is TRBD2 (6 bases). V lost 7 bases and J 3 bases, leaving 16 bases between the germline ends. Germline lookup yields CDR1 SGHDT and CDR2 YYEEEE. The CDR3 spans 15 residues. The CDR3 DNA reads TGTGCCAGCGCGGGGTGGCGGGTAGACACCGGGGAGCTGTTTTTT. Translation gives CASAGWRVDTGELFF. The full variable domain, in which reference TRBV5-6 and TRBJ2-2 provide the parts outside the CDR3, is DAGVTQSPTHLIKTRGQQVTLRCSPKSGHDTVSWYQQALGQGPQFIFQYYEEEERQRGNFPDRFSGHQFPNYSSELNVNALLLGDSALYLCASAGWRVDTGELFFGEGSRLTVL.

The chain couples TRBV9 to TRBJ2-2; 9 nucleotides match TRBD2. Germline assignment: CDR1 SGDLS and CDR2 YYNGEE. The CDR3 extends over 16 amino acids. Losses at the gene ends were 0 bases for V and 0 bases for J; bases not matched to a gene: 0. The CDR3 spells CASSVGTSANTGELFF. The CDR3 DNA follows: TGTGCCAGCAGCGTAGGGACTAGCGCGAACACCGGGGAGCTGTTTTTT.

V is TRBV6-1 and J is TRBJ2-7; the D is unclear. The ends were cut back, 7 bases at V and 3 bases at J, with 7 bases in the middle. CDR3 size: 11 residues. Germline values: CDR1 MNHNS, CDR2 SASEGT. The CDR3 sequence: CASTPNYEQYF. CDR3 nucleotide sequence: TGTGCCAGCACGCCCAACTACGAGCAGTACTTC.

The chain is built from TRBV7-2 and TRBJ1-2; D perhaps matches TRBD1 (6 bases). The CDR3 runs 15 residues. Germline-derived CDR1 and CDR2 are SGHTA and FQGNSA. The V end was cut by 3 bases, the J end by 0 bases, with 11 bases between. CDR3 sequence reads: CASSLMRQANYGYTF. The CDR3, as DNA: TGTGCCAGCAGCTTGATGAGACAGGCTAACTATGGCTACACCTTC.

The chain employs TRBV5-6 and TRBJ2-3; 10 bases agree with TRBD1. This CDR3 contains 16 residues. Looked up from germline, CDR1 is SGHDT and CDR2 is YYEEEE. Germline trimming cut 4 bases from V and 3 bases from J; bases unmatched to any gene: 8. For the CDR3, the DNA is TGTGCCAGCAGCCCTACGACAGGGGGCAAGACAGATACGCAGTATTTT. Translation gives CASSPTTGGKTDTQYF.

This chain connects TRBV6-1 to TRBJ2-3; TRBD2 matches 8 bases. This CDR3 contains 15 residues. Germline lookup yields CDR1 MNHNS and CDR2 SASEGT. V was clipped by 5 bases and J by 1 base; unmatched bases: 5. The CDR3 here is CASSRGGIRTDTQYF. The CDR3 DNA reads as TGTGCCAGCAGTCGCGGGGGGATCCGCACAGATACGCAGTATTTT.

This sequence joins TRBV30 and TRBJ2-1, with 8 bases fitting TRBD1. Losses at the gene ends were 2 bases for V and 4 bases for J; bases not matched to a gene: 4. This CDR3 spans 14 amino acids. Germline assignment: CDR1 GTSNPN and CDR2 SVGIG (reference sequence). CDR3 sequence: CAWSRGQVYNEQFF. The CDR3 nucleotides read TGTGCCTGGAGTAGGGGACAGGTATACAATGAGCAGTTCTTC.

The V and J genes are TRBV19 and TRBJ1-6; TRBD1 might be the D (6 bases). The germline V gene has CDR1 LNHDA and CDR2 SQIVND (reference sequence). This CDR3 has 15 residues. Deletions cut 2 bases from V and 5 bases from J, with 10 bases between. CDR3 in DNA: TGTGCCAGTAGTATAAGACAGGTCGATAATTCACCCCTCCACTTT. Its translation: CASSIRQVDNSPLHF. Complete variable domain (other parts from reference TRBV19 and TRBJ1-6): DGGITQSPKYLFRKEGQNVTLSCEQNLNHDAMYWYRQDPGQGLRLIYYSQIVNDFQKGDIAEGYSVSREKKESFPLTVTSAQKNPTAFYLCASSIRQVDNSPLHFGNGTRLTVT.

CDR3 region: CASSLQGHLNTEAFF. The CDR3, as DNA: TGTGCCAGCAGCTTGCAGGGACACCTGAACACTGAAGCTTTCTTT. The V call is TRBV5-4, the J call TRBJ1-1; maybe TRBD1 (6 bases). Trimming took off 1 base at V and 0 bases at J, with 10 bases between the two ends. This CDR3 region has 15 residues. Germline CDR1 SGHNT, CDR2 YYREEE (reference sequence).

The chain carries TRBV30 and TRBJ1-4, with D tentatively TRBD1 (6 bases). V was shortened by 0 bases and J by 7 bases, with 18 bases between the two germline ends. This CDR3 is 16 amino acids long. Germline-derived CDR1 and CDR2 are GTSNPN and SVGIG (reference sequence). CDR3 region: CAWSVGTGGRGEKLFF. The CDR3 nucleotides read TGTGCCTGGAGTGTAGGCACCGGGGGGCGAGGTGAAAAACTGTTTTTT.

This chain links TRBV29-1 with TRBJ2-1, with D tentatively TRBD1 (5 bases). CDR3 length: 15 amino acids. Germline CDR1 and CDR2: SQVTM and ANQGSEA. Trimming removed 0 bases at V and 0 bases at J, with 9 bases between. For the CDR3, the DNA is TGCAGCGTTGAAGATCGACAGAGCTCCTACAATGAGCAGTTCTTC. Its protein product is CSVEDRQSSYNEQFF.

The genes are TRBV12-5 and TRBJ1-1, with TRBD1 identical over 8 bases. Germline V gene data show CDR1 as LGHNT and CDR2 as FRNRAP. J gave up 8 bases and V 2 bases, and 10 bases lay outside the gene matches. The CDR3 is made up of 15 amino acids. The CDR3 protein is CASGLFQGAPREAFF. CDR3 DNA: TGTGCTAGTGGTTTGTTCCAGGGGGCGCCGAGGGAAGCTTTCTTT.

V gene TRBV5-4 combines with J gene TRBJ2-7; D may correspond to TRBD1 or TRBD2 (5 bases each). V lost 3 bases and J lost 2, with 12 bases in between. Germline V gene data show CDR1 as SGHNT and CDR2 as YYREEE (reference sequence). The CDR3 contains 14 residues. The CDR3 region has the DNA TGTGCCAGCAGCTGGGGACCCTTTCCCTACGAGCAGTACTTC. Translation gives CASSWGPFPYEQYF.

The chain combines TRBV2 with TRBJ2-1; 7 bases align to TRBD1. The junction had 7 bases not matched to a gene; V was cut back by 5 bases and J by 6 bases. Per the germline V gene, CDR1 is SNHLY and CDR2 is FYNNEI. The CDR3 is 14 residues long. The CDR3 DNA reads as TGTGCCAGCAGTCACGACAGGGCCGCCAATGAGCAGTTCTTC. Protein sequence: CASSHDRAANEQFF.

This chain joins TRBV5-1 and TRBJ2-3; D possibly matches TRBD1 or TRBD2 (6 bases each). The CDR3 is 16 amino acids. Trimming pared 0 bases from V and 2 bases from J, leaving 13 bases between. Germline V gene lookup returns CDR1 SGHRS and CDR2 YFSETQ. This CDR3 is CASSLAGADFTDTQYF. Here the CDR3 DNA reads TGCGCCAGCAGCTTGGCGGGGGCCGACTTCACAGATACGCAGTATTTT.

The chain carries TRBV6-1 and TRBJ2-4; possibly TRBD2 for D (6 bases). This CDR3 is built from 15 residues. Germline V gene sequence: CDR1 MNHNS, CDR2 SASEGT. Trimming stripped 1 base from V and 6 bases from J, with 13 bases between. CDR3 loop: CASSEVGLSLNIQYF. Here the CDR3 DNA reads TGTGCCAGCAGTGAAGTGGGACTGTCCCTAAACATTCAGTACTTC.

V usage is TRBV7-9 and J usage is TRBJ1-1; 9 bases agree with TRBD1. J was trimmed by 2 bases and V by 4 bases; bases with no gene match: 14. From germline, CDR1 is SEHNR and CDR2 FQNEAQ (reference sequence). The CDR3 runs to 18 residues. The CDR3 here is CASSSPRTGAHTNTEAFF. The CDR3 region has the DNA TGTGCCAGCAGCTCTCCGCGGACAGGGGCCCACACAAACACTGAAGCTTTCTTT.

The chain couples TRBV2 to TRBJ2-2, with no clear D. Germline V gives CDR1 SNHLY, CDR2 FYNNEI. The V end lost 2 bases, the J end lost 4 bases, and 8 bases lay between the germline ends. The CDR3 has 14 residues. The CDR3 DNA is TGTGCCAGCAGTGAAAGTGATATCACCGGGGAGCTGTTTTTT. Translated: CASSESDITGELFF.

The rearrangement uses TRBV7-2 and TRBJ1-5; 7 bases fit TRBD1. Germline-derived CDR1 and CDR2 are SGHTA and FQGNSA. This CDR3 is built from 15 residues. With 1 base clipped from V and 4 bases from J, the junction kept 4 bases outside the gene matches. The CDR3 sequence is CASSLERGLNQPQHF. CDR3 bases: TGTGCCAGCAGCTTAGAGAGGGGGCTGAATCAGCCCCAGCATTTT. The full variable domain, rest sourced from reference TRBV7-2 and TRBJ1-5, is GAGVSQSPSNKVTEKGKDVELRCDPISGHTALYWYRQSLGQGLEFLIYFQGNSAPDKSGLPSDRFSAERTGGSVSTLTIQRTQQEDSAVYLCASSLERGLNQPQHFGDGTRLSIL.

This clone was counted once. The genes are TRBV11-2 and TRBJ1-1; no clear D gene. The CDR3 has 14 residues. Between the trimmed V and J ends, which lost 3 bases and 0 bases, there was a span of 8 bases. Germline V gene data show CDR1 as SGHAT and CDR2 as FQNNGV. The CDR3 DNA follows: TGTGCCAGCAGCTTTTCGCTAATGAACACTGAAGCTTTCTTT. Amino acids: CASSFSLMNTEAFF. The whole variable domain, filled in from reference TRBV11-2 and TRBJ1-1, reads EAGVAQSPRYKIIEKRQSVAFWCNPISGHATLYWYQQILGQGPKLLIQFQNNGVVDDSQLPKDRFSAERLKGVDSTLKIQPAKLEDSAVYLCASSFSLMNTEAFFGQGTRLTVV.

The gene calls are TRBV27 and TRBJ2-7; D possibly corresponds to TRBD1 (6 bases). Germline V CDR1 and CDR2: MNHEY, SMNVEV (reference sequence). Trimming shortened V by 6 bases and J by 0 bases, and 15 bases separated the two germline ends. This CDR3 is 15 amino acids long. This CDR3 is CASRSTGSPSYEQYF. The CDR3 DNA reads TGTGCCAGCAGATCTACAGGGTCGCCCTCCTACGAGCAGTACTTC.

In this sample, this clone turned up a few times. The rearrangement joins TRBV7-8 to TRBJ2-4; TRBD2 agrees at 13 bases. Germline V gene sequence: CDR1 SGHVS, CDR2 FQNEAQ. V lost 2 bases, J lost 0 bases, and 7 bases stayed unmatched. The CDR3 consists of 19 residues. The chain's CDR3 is CASSLNGLAGVLAKNIQYF. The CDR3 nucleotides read TGTGCCAGCAGCTTAAACGGACTAGCGGGGGTCCTAGCCAAAAACATTCAGTACTTC.

CDR3 protein: CAWSVSVRASGNTIYF. The CDR3 bases are TGTGCCTGGAGTGTATCGGTCCGGGCTTCTGGAAACACCATATATTTT. V gene TRBV30 combines with J gene TRBJ1-3; D remains ambiguous. V was pared by 0 bases and J by 1 base, with 13 bases between. CDR3 length equals 16 residues. Germline V gene data show CDR1 as GTSNPN and CDR2 as SVGIG (reference sequence).

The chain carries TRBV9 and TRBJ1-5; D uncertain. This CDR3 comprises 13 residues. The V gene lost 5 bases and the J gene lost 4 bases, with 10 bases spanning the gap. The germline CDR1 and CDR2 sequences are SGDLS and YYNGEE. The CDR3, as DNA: TGTGCCAGCAGTGGGGATCTAAATCAGCCCCAGCATTTT. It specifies CASSGDLNQPQHF.

The DNA of the CDR3 is TGTGCCAGCAGCTTTGGGACAGTTGGCTACACCTTC. Its protein is CASSFGTVGYTF. This chain links TRBV7-2 with TRBJ1-2; TRBD1 agrees at 7 bases. Germline V lookup: CDR1 SGHTA, CDR2 FQGNSA. V trimming: 3 bases; J trimming: 7 bases; junction bases outside the gene matches: 2. CDR3 length: 12 amino acids.